This entry lists 3 T cell receptor beta chains sequenced from one sample in a study of tissue T cells after allogeneic stem cell transplantation. Profiled with immunoSEQ multiplex PCR; TCRdb holds only in-frame clones, not every one. The data hold around 6,800 clones, with around 34% observed a single time. Time point in this sample: mouse harvest day 14 after allogeneic transplant. Each mouse received 10^7 T-cell-depleted marrow cells plus 10^6 splenic CD5+ T cells by tail vein. The sample consisted of skin. Receptors originate from a female BALB/c mouse given C57BL/6 T cells with graft-versus-host disease after an allogeneic hematopoietic cell transplant.

With regard to this clone: Genes and germline come from the mouse. Read data end 1 residue before the CDR3 end; the end is taken from the germline J gene. The chain has TRBV23 and TRBJ2-2; TRBD1 is taken as the D call from the table, unchecked against the DNA. This CDR3 region has 15 residues. The germline CDR1 and CDR2 sequences are KGHTA and FQNQQP. The covered CDR3 bases are TGCTCCAGCAGTCAACAGGGGTGGGACACCGGGCAGCTCTAC. Translation: CSSSQQGWDTGQLY. The whole CDR3 reads CSSSQQGWDTGQLYF.

A word on this clone: Gene and germline names: mouse. The read comes to an end 1 residue before the CDR3 does, leaving the germline J gene to fill in the end. The chain recombines TRBV12-1 with TRBJ1-2; 9 nucleotides agree with TRBD1. Per the germline V gene, CDR1 is SGHSN and CDR2 is HYEKVE. Trimming cost V 1 base and J 3 bases; bases outside gene matches: 2. The CDR3 is 14 amino acids. CDR3 loop: CASSLRQGDSDYTF. The CDR3 DNA, read in part, is TGTGCCAGCTCTCTGAGACAGGGGGACTCCGACTACACC. Based on the CDR3 plus reference TRBV12-1 and TRBJ1-2, the full variable domain is DSGVVQSPRHIIKEKGGRSVLTCIPISGHSNVVWYQQTLGKELKFLIQHYEKVERDKGFLPSRFSVQQFDDYHSEMNMSALELEDSAMYFCASSLRQGDSDYTFGSGTRLLVI.

This clone came up once. Gene labels here are mouse ones. The read stops 1 residue short of the end of the CDR3; the missing end is completed from the germline J gene. The rearrangement uses TRBV15 and TRBJ2-5; TRBD2 aligns across 9 bases. The CDR3 contains 13 residues. Germline lookup yields CDR1 SGHND and CDR2 FRSKSL. V was clipped by 6 bases and J by 3 bases; unmatched bases: 1. The CDR3 sequence is CASRLGGQDTQYF. CDR3 DNA (partial): TGTGCCAGCAGACTGGGGGGTCAAGACACCCAGTAC. The full variable domain, rest sourced from reference TRBV15 and TRBJ2-5, is DAGVTQTPRHEVAEKGQTIILKCEPVSGHNDLFWYRQTKIQGLELLSYFRSKSLMEDGGAFKDRFKAEMLNSSFSTLKIQPTEPKDSAVYLCASRLGGQDTQYFGPGTRLLVL.